This T cell receptor beta chain was profiled in a study of blood T cells in healthy people across ages. The use of a sample-barcoded 5' primer and a J-beta primer mix characterized a second PCR of about 7 to 12 cycles. Each cDNA molecule carried a tag from a template-switch adaptor that contained 12 random nucleotides. Via MiXCR, TCRdb re-called the 5' RACE reads, giving one row per CDR3 protein. The profile shows about 1.4 million distinct CDR3 sequences, roughly 59% of them singletons. This CDR3 comprises 13 residues. V was cut by 6 bases and J by 4 bases, with 10 bases left in between. Around 10 milliliters of peripheral blood were drawn from each donor.

The sequence came from a man between 18 and 29 years old in good health. Material for sequencing was blood. The chain employs TRBV12-3 or TRBV12-4 and TRBJ2-1; D gene uncertain. The CDR3 region has the DNA TGTGCCAGCAGCCCCTTATGGTACAATGAGCAGTTCTTC. This gives the protein CASSPLWYNEQFF.